This is a list of T cell receptor beta chains from one sample in a study of T-cell reconstitution after alpha-beta-depleted transplantation in children. TCRdb reprocessed the PCR reads with MiXCR, giving one entry per CDR3 protein. Counted here are 130,000 to 150,000 distinct CDR3 sequences, 8.8% occurring once; the ten biggest clones make up 15% to 20%. The source was PBMCs, mostly from graft donor cells, collected 180 days after TCRalphabeta/CD19-depleted stem cell transplant. These receptors originate from a female patient aged 2-10 years who had a stem cell transplant for congenital amegakaryocytic thrombocytopenia, so the T cells may come from the graft donor. Each CDR3 is given with its conserved first and last residue. A D gene is named only where the DNA matches it firmly. Not all rows give a size; the values are once, few, many and, for expanded clones, a class.

size: few; J: TRBJ2-1; V: TRBV20-1; D: TRBD2; length: 17; CDR3: CSAMGTSGRVSYNEQFF; DNA: TGCAGTGCCATGGGGACTAGCGGGAGGGTCTCCTACAATGAGCAGTTCTTC
size: -; J: TRBJ2-7; V: TRBV27; D: TRBD2; length: 14; CDR3: CASSLVRRGSEQYF; DNA: TGTGCCAGCAGTTTAGTAAGGCGGGGGAGCGAGCAGTACTTC
size: many; J: TRBJ2-2; V: TRBV5-4; D: TRBD2; length: 14; CDR3: CASSLAGVTGELFF; DNA: TGTGCCAGCAGCCTAGCGGGAGTCACCGGGGAGCTGTTTTTT
size: few; J: TRBJ2-7; V: TRBV7-8; D: -; length: 13; CDR3: CASSPRWEYEQYF; DNA: TGTGCCAGCAGCCCTCGCTGGGAATACGAGCAGTACTTC
size: many; J: TRBJ2-5; V: TRBV29-1; D: TRBD1; length: 14; CDR3: CSVVVPGQQETQYF; DNA: TGCAGCGTTGTCGTGCCGGGACAGCAAGAGACCCAGTACTTC
size: many; J: TRBJ2-7; V: TRBV20-1; D: -; length: 12; CDR3: CSARFNSYEQYF; DNA: TGCAGTGCTAGATTTAACTCCTACGAGCAGTACTTC
size: many; J: TRBJ1-2; V: TRBV12-3/TRBV12-4; D: TRBD1; length: 14; CDR3: CASRSQGRGYGYTF; DNA: TGTGCCAGCAGGTCACAGGGGCGTGGCTATGGCTACACCTTC
size: many; J: TRBJ2-1; V: TRBV7-6; D: -; length: 15; CDR3: CASSSRLGTVNEQFF; DNA: TGTGCCAGCAGCTCAAGACTGGGCACCGTCAATGAGCAGTTCTTC
size: many; J: TRBJ2-5; V: TRBV29-1; D: TRBD2; length: 14; CDR3: CSVGSSGSLETQYF; DNA: TGCAGCGTTGGCTCTAGCGGGAGTTTGGAGACCCAGTACTTC
size: many; J: TRBJ2-2; V: TRBV20-1; D: TRBD2; length: 16; CDR3: CSARDPGLENTGELFF; DNA: TGCAGTGCTAGAGATCCGGGACTAGAGAACACCGGGGAGCTGTTTTTT
size: many; J: TRBJ1-1; V: TRBV4-1; D: -; length: 16; CDR3: CASSQDAEAANTEAFF; DNA: TGCGCCAGCAGCCAAGATGCTGAGGCCGCGAACACTGAAGCTTTCTTT
size: medium-sized; J: TRBJ2-2; V: TRBV12-3/TRBV12-4; D: -; length: 15; CDR3: CASSFGVLNTGELFF; DNA: TGTGCCAGCAGTTTCGGGGTTTTGAACACCGGGGAGCTGTTTTTT
size: -; J: TRBJ2-1; V: TRBV3-1; D: -; length: 18; CDR3: CASSQPPPGGASYNEQFF; DNA: TGTGCCAGCAGCCAACCACCTCCTGGCGGGGCCTCCTACAATGAGCAGTTCTTC
size: many; J: TRBJ2-1; V: TRBV28; D: -; length: 17; CDR3: CASSLPTFARGYNEQFF; DNA: TGTGCCAGCAGTCTACCCACCTTCGCCCGGGGTTACAATGAGCAGTTCTTC
size: many; J: TRBJ2-3; V: TRBV28; D: TRBD2; length: 15; CDR3: CASSLAGGPTDTQYF; DNA: TGTGCCAGCAGTTTAGCGGGGGGGCCGACAGATACGCAGTATTTT
size: -; J: TRBJ2-7; V: TRBV6-5; D: -; length: 14; CDR3: CASSYIGADYEQYF; DNA: TGTGCCAGCAGTTACATAGGGGCAGACTACGAGCAGTACTTC
size: many; J: TRBJ2-3; V: TRBV4-2; D: -; length: 14; CDR3: CASSQVQGRDTQYF; DNA: TGTGCCAGCAGCCAAGTACAGGGAAGAGATACGCAGTATTTT
size: -; J: TRBJ1-1; V: TRBV7-2; D: -; length: 13; CDR3: CASSPIPRGEAFF; DNA: TGTGCCAGCAGCCCGATCCCCCGGGGTGAAGCTTTCTTT
size: many; J: TRBJ2-3; V: TRBV5-1; D: -; length: 15; CDR3: CASSVAWSRPDTQYF; DNA: TGCGCCAGCAGCGTGGCATGGTCTCGCCCAGATACGCAGTATTTT
size: few; J: TRBJ1-5; V: TRBV27; D: -; length: 13; CDR3: CASSLPPHQPQHF; DNA: TGTGCCAGCAGTCTCCCCCCTCATCAGCCCCAGCATTTT
size: many; J: TRBJ1-5; V: TRBV29-1; D: TRBD1; length: 15; CDR3: CSVDDRGPCNQPQHF; DNA: TGCAGCGTTGACGACAGGGGGCCTTGCAATCAGCCCCAGCATTTT
size: many; J: TRBJ1-2; V: TRBV5-1; D: -; length: 12; CDR3: CASTGTDYGYTF; DNA: TGCGCCAGCACCGGGACGGATTATGGCTACACCTTC
size: many; J: TRBJ1-4; V: TRBV28; D: TRBD1; length: 14; CDR3: CASSLYRGGEKLFF; DNA: TGTGCCAGCAGTTTGTACAGGGGCGGTGAAAAACTGTTTTTT
size: many; J: TRBJ2-5; V: TRBV4-1; D: TRBD1; length: 14; CDR3: CASSQVTGTETQYF; DNA: TGCGCCAGCAGCCAAGTGACAGGGACCGAGACCCAGTACTTC
size: few; J: TRBJ2-5; V: TRBV4-1; D: -; length: 13; CDR3: CASSQVLGETQYF; DNA: TGCGCCAGCAGCCAAGTGTTGGGTGAGACCCAGTACTTC
size: few; J: TRBJ2-7; V: TRBV6-5; D: TRBD1; length: 12; CDR3: CATSRGPYEQYF; DNA: TGTGCCACCTCCAGGGGGCCCTACGAGCAGTACTTC
size: many; J: TRBJ1-4; V: TRBV20-1; D: -; length: 13; CDR3: CSARDGQGEKLFF; DNA: TGCAGTGCTAGGGACGGGCAGGGGGAAAAACTGTTTTTT
size: many; J: TRBJ1-2; V: TRBV10-3; D: -; length: 12; CDR3: CATYETAYGYTF; DNA: TGTGCCACCTATGAGACAGCCTATGGCTACACCTTC
size: -; J: TRBJ1-5; V: TRBV6-1; D: TRBD1; length: 14; CDR3: CASRRRDRASTQHF; DNA: TGTGCCAGCAGACGCCGGGACAGGGCCAGCACCCAGCATTTT
size: few; J: TRBJ2-3; V: TRBV4-2; D: -; length: 16; CDR3: CASSHSGTSISDTQYF; DNA: TGTGCCAGCAGCCACTCAGGGACTTCCATTAGTGATACGCAGTATTTT
size: many; J: TRBJ2-5; V: TRBV5-5; D: TRBD2; length: 16; CDR3: CASSFRTSGMGETQYF; DNA: TGTGCCAGCAGCTTTAGGACTAGCGGGATGGGAGAGACCCAGTACTTC
size: many; J: TRBJ2-3; V: TRBV7-9; D: -; length: 15; CDR3: CASTESTGLRDTQYF; DNA: TGTGCCAGCACCGAATCGACCGGTCTTAGGGATACGCAGTATTTT
size: many; J: TRBJ2-5; V: TRBV27; D: -; length: 14; CDR3: CASSLFPSEETQYF; DNA: TGTGCCAGCAGTTTATTCCCTAGCGAGGAGACCCAGTACTTC
size: many; J: TRBJ1-5; V: TRBV12-3/TRBV12-4; D: TRBD1; length: 14; CDR3: CASSQGQGNQPQHF; DNA: TGTGCCAGCAGTCAGGGACAGGGGAATCAGCCCCAGCATTTT
size: -; J: TRBJ2-2; V: TRBV7-6; D: TRBD2; length: 18; CDR3: CASSLVVAGGPRTGELFF; DNA: TGTGCCAGCAGCTTAGTAGTAGCGGGGGGGCCTCGCACCGGGGAGCTGTTTTTT